The 30 T cell receptor beta chains below were found in one sample sequenced in a study of cytomegalovirus exposure and HLA in healthy donors. Assay: immunoSEQ multiplex PCR; the TCRdb copy retains only in-frame clones and omits some. The sample lists about 73,000 clones, 70% to 90% occurring once. The sample comprised PBMCs. Receptor source: a woman aged 18-29 years in good health and CMV-seropositive.

This chain uses TRBV27 with TRBJ2-1, with D perhaps matching TRBD2 (7 bases). The germline V gene has CDR1 MNHEY and CDR2 SMNVEV (reference sequence). This CDR3 is built from 15 residues. V lost 3 bases and J lost 2, with 11 bases in between. This CDR3 reads CASSLGGGAYNEQFF. The CDR3, as DNA: TGTGCCAGCAGTTTGGGAGGGGGGGCCTACAATGAGCAGTTCTTC.

This chain uses TRBV11-2 with TRBJ1-6; 7 bases agree with TRBD1. With 2 bases clipped from V and 10 bases from J, the junction kept 8 bases outside the gene matches. CDR1 and CDR2 from the germline V gene are SGHAT and FQNNGV. The CDR3 has 15 amino acids. CDR3: CASSLLVTGVSPLHF. The CDR3 coding sequence is TGTGCCAGCAGCTTATTAGTCACAGGGGTCTCACCCCTCCACTTT.

The chain couples TRBV30 to TRBJ2-7; TRBD1 matches at 10 bases. The CDR3 contains 13 residues. Germline-derived CDR1 and CDR2 are GTSNPN and SVGIG (reference sequence). After removal of 2 bases from V and 3 bases from J, the junction contained 1 base not matched to a gene. The CDR3 region is CAWSRDRGYEQYF. The CDR3, as DNA: TGTGCCTGGAGTCGGGACAGGGGCTACGAGCAGTACTTC.

The chain is built from TRBV7-2 and TRBJ1-4; no definite D call. With 3 bases removed from V and 5 bases from J, the gap between germline ends came to 13 bases. CDR3 length: 15 amino acids. Germline V gene data show CDR1 as SGHTA and CDR2 as FQGNSA. CDR3 sequence: CASSLRLLGNEKLFF. Here the CDR3 DNA reads TGTGCCAGCAGCTTGCGACTGTTAGGAAATGAAAAACTGTTTTTT.

V usage is TRBV21-1 and J usage is TRBJ1-5; the D segment call TRBD1 is taken from the table without a DNA check. TRBV21-1 is a documented pseudogene. CDR3 length equals 15 residues. The chain's CDR3 is CASTPQTVYNQPQHF. CDR3 DNA: TGTGCCAGCACCCCCCAGACAGTTTACAATCAGCCCCAGCATTTT.

This clone was seen a single time. This chain's CDR3 is CASSKTSGSSYNEQFF. In DNA, the CDR3 is TGTGCCAGCAGCAAGACTAGCGGGAGCTCCTACAATGAGCAGTTCTTC. The chain carries TRBV5-4 and TRBJ2-1; 12 nucleotides line up with TRBD2. This CDR3 has 16 residues. CDR1 and CDR2 (germline): SGHNT, YYREEE (reference sequence). V gave up 4 bases and J gave up 0 bases; unmatched junction bases: 2.

The chain is built from TRBV28 and TRBJ1-2; D not certain. Germline V gene lookup returns CDR1 MDHEN and CDR2 SYDVKM. The CDR3 contains 13 residues. V lost 3 bases and J 5 bases, leaving 10 bases between the germline ends. CDR3 in amino acids: CASSFRTGYGYTF. The CDR3 DNA follows: TGTGCCAGCAGTTTCCGGACGGGATATGGCTACACCTTC.

The rearrangement links TRBV9 to TRBJ2-3; 7 nucleotides agree with TRBD1. Germline lookup yields CDR1 SGDLS and CDR2 YYNGEE. Trimming cost V 3 bases and J 1 base; bases outside gene matches: 5. CDR3 length: 15 residues. Written as DNA, the CDR3 is TGTGCCAGCAGCGAGGAGGACAGGCGCACAGATACGCAGTATTTT. The encoded protein is CASSEEDRRTDTQYF.

The chain uses TRBV6-5 and TRBJ1-1; TRBD1 agrees at 9 bases. V was pared by 0 bases and J by 4 bases, with 3 bases of the junction left unmatched. The CDR3 runs to 15 residues. Germline loops: CDR1 MNHEY, CDR2 SVGAGI. The CDR3 sequence is CASSYSKQGATEAFF. The CDR3 coding sequence is TGTGCCAGCAGTTACTCGAAACAGGGGGCCACTGAAGCTTTCTTT.

As DNA, the CDR3 is TGTGCCAGCAGCTTTACAGAAAACTATGGCTACACCTTC. It codes for CASSFTENYGYTF. V is TRBV5-5 and J is TRBJ1-2, with no clear D. Trimming removed 2 bases from V and 2 bases from J, with 7 bases in between. This CDR3 spans 13 amino acids. Germline V gene data show CDR1 as SGHKS and CDR2 as YYEKEE (reference sequence).

The chain is built from TRBV27 and TRBJ2-2; 9 bases agree with TRBD1. The CDR3 sequence is 16 residues long. Looked up from germline, CDR1 is MNHEY and CDR2 is SMNVEV (reference sequence). The V gene end was trimmed by 6 bases and the J gene end by 5 bases; junction bases not matched to a gene: 10. In nucleotides, the CDR3 is TGTGCCAGCAGCCCCACAGGGGGCAAGTTAACCGGGGAGCTGTTTTTT. Its protein product is CASSPTGGKLTGELFF.

The V call is TRBV21-1, the J call TRBJ1-5; the listed D gene, TRBD1, was not tested against the DNA. TRBV21-1 is a pseudogene locus. The CDR3 consists of 14 residues. CDR3 amino acids: CSRMTGTSNQPQHF. The CDR3 nucleotides read TGTTCCCGTATGACAGGGACTAGCAATCAGCCCCAGCATTTT.

The gene calls are TRBV19 and TRBJ2-3; D not certain. This CDR3 is 15 amino acids long. The V end lost 4 bases, the J end lost 2 bases, and 13 bases lay between the germline ends. Per germline, CDR1 LNHDA and CDR2 SQIVND (reference sequence). CDR3 nucleotides: TGTGCCAGTAGTAAGTTGGTCGGGTCCACAGATACGCAGTATTTT. This encodes CASSKLVGSTDTQYF.

The V and J genes are TRBV19 and TRBJ1-3, with 7 bases aligning to TRBD1. The CDR3 length is 14 residues. V trimming: 7 bases; J trimming: 4 bases; junction bases outside the gene matches: 7. Germline V gives CDR1 LNHDA, CDR2 SQIVND (reference sequence). The CDR3 spells CASNPTDRGNTIYF. The CDR3 nucleotides are TGTGCCAGTAATCCGACGGACAGGGGAAACACCATATATTTT.

The chain joins TRBV19 to TRBJ2-2, with 7 nucleotides matching TRBD1. V shed 4 bases and J 4 bases; nucleotides not matched to a gene: 6. Germline values: CDR1 LNHDA, CDR2 SQIVND (reference sequence). This CDR3 region has 15 residues. CDR3 protein: CASSRGGTGTGELFF. CDR3 DNA sequence: TGTGCCAGTAGTAGAGGGGGCACGGGCACCGGGGAGCTGTTTTTT.

The V and J genes are TRBV6-1 and TRBJ2-1, with a weak D call TRBD2 (5 bases). V was shortened by 6 bases and J by 0 bases, with 12 bases between the two germline ends. CDR1 and CDR2 from the germline V gene are MNHNS and SASEGT. The CDR3 contains 15 residues. The chain's CDR3 is CASRVLGDSYNEQFF. The CDR3 DNA sequence: TGTGCCAGCAGGGTACTAGGCGACTCCTACAATGAGCAGTTCTTC.

The J gene is TRBJ2-1, the V gene TRBV30; D is possibly TRBD2 (5 bases). Trimming took off 0 bases at V and 5 bases at J, with 20 bases between the two ends. Germline CDR1 is GTSNPN and CDR2 is SVGIG (reference sequence). This CDR3 comprises 17 residues. The CDR3 DNA reads as TGTGCCTGGAGTGTACCTCAAGAGGGCATCTACAACAATGAGCAGTTCTTC. Protein product: CAWSVPQEGIYNNEQFF.

With respect to this clone: The same CDR3 can be traced to other DNA sequences in this sample. The chain couples TRBV9 to TRBJ2-3; a possible D gene is TRBD2 (6 bases). This CDR3 spans 14 amino acids. The germline CDR1 and CDR2 sequences are SGDLS and YYNGEE. The germline V and J ends were trimmed by 0 bases and 2 bases, with 7 bases remaining between them. For the CDR3, the DNA is TGTGCCAGCAGCGTAGGGGGGGTCACAGATACGCAGTATTTT. This translates into CASSVGGVTDTQYF.

This clone has only one observation. This chain uses TRBV4-3 with TRBJ2-7; 7 nucleotides match TRBD1. Germline V gene data show CDR1 as LGHNA and CDR2 as YSLEER. This CDR3 contains 14 residues. The junction had 5 bases not matched to a gene; V was cut back by 3 bases and J by 3 bases. The CDR3 sequence is CASSQGRQGYEQYF. CDR3 sequence (DNA): TGCGCCAGCAGCCAGGGAAGACAGGGCTACGAGCAGTACTTC.

The V gene is TRBV4-1, the J gene TRBJ1-4; 8 bases line up with TRBD1. CDR1 MGHRA and CDR2 YSYEKL come from the germline V gene. Trimming at V came to 3 bases and at J to 4 bases, leaving 4 bases not matched to a gene. CDR3 size: 15 residues. The CDR3 region has the DNA TGCGCCAGCAGCCACATACAGGGGGGTAATGAAAAACTGTTTTTT. It codes for CASSHIQGGNEKLFF.

This chain joins TRBV21-1 and TRBJ2-5; the D segment call TRBD1 is taken from the table without a DNA check. TRBV21-1 is listed as a pseudogene. There are 16 residues in the CDR3. The CDR3 bases are TGTGCCAGCAGCCCTCGACCCGGGACAGGGAGGGAGACCCAGTACTTC. Amino acid sequence: CASSPRPGTGRETQYF.

This clone appeared a single time. The chain joins TRBV15 to TRBJ1-6; 7 bases are a match to TRBD1. V lost 1 base to trimming and J lost 7 bases; unmatched junction nucleotides: 1. CDR1 is LNHNV and CDR2 is YYDKDF in the germline V gene (reference sequence). The length of the CDR3 is 14 residues. The CDR3 DNA reads as TGTGCCACCAGCAGAGGGGACAGAAATTCACCCCTCCACTTT. Amino acids: CATSRGDRNSPLHF.

This clone has just one count. The V gene is TRBV14, the J gene TRBJ2-7; D ambiguous. The germline gives CDR1 SGHDN, CDR2 FVKESK. The ends were cut back, 2 bases at V and 2 bases at J, with 4 bases in the middle. This CDR3 spans 12 amino acids. CDR3 DNA: TGTGCCAGCAGCCAAAACACCTACGAGCAGTACTTC. It encodes CASSQNTYEQYF.

V is TRBV7-9 and J is TRBJ1-6, with a weak D call TRBD1 (5 bases). V was clipped by 4 bases and J by 9 bases, with 16 bases between them. The CDR3 is made up of 15 amino acids. Per germline, CDR1 SEHNR and CDR2 FQNEAQ (reference sequence). CDR3 nucleotide sequence: TGTGCCAGCAGCTCTGGGGGGGGACCCACTTCACCCCTCCACTTT. The encoded protein is CASSSGGGPTSPLHF.

The rearrangement links TRBV19 to TRBJ1-2; D is unclear. There are 11 residues in the CDR3. Trimming took 8 bases from V and 7 from J, leaving 11 bases between them. Germline lookup yields CDR1 LNHDA and CDR2 SQIVND (reference sequence). CDR3 DNA sequence: TGTGCCAGTTCGTTCGGGGTTGGCTACACCTTC. This codes for CASSFGVGYTF. Full variable domain (rest looked up from reference TRBV19 and TRBJ1-2): DGGITQSPKYLFRKEGQNVTLSCEQNLNHDAMYWYRQDPGQGLRLIYYSQIVNDFQKGDIAEGYSVSREKKESFPLTVTSAQKNPTAFYLCASSFGVGYTFGSGTRLTVV.

V and J are TRBV7-9 and TRBJ2-3; 10 bases agree with TRBD1. This CDR3 is 15 amino acids long. The trim removed 5 bases at V and 4 bases at J, leaving 6 bases unmatched. Germline lookup yields CDR1 SEHNR and CDR2 FQNEAQ (reference sequence). The CDR3 region is CASSPTGGLADTQYF. The CDR3 coding sequence is TGTGCCAGCAGCCCGACAGGGGGCTTAGCAGATACGCAGTATTTT.

The CDR3 nucleotides are TGTGCCAGTAGGGGCAACGAGCAGTACTTC. Residues: CASRGNEQYF. The chain carries TRBV19 and TRBJ2-5; no clear D gene. TRBJ2-7 explains the end of the DNA better; the J call may be wrong. CDR1 is LNHDA and CDR2 is SQIVND in the germline V gene (reference sequence). There are 10 residues in the CDR3.

The chain has TRBV10-3 and TRBJ2-1, with TRBD2 matching 9 bases. Germline V gene data show CDR1 as ENHRY and CDR2 as SYGVKD. The ends lost 0 bases at V and 6 bases at J; junction bases unmatched: 6. The CDR3 loop spans 16 amino acids. This chain's CDR3 is CAISESGTSLGNEQFF. In DNA, the CDR3 is TGTGCCATCAGTGAGTCCGGGACTAGCCTGGGCAATGAGCAGTTCTTC.

The CDR3 DNA reads TGTGCCAGCAGCTCCATCCTAGGGAGCGGGAGTGACACAGATACGCAGTATTTT. Translating it yields CASSSILGSGSDTDTQYF. The gene calls are TRBV7-9 and TRBJ2-3, with TRBD2 identical over 8 bases. The CDR3 has 18 amino acids. V gave up 4 bases and J gave up 2 bases; unmatched junction bases: 14. CDR1 is SEHNR and CDR2 is FQNEAQ in the germline V gene (reference sequence).

The V gene is TRBV28, the J gene TRBJ2-7; TRBD2 agrees at 8 bases. With V trimmed by 4 bases and J by 0 bases, 5 bases remained unmatched. This CDR3 has 15 residues. Germline CDR1 reads MDHEN; CDR2 reads SYDVKM. The chain's CDR3 is CASSSRGADSYEQYF. CDR3 DNA sequence: TGTGCCAGCAGTTCGCGGGGGGCGGACTCCTACGAGCAGTACTTC.